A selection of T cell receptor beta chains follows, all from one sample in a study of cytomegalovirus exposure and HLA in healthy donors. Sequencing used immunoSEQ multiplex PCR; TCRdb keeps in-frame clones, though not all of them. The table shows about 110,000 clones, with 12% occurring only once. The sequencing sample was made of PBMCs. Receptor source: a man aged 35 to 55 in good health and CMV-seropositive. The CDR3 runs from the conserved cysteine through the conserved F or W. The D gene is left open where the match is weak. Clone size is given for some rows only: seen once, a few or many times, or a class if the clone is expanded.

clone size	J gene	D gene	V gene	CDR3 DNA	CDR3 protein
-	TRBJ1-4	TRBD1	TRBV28	TGTGCCAGTACCGGGACAGACATAACAACTAATGAAAAACTGTTTTTT	CASTGTDITTNEKLFF
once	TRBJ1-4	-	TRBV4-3	TGCGCCAGCAGCCAAGATAACGGTAATGAAAAACTGTTTTTT	CASSQDNGNEKLFF
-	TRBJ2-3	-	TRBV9	TGTGCCAGCAGCGTATCAGGTGGAGATACGCAGTATTTT	CASSVSGGDTQYF
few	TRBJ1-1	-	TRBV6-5	TGTGCCAGCAGTTACACTCCTTCAGGGTACACTGAAGCTTTCTTT	CASSYTPSGYTEAFF
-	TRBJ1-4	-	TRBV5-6	TGTGCCAGCAGCCGTGGAGGAGAAAAACTGTTTTTT	CASSRGGEKLFF
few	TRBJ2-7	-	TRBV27	TGTGCCAGCAGTTTCCTCAGGGGTAGCCACGAGCAGTACTTC	CASSFLRGSHEQYF
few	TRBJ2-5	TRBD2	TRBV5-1	TGCGCCAGCAGCTTGGGGCTACTAGCGGAAGAGACCCAGTACTTC	CASSLGLLAEETQYF
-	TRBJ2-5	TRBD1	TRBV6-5	TGTGCCAGCAGTTACTTCGGGACAGGGGACCAAGAGACCCAGTACTTC	CASSYFGTGDQETQYF
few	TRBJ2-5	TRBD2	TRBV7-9	TGTGCCAGCAGCCTCGACCCGACTAGCGGGAGCCTTGGAGAGACCCAGTACTTC	CASSLDPTSGSLGETQYF
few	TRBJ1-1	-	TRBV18	TGTGCCAGCTCACCAAGCGGGGGAAGGAACACTGAAGCTTTCTTT	CASSPSGGRNTEAFF
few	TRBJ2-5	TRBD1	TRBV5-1	TGCGCCAGCAGCGAACAGGGGCCGGATGAGACCCAGTACTTC	CASSEQGPDETQYF
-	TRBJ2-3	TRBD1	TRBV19	TGTGCCAGTAGTACACCGGGGACAGGGGATACGCAGTATTTT	CASSTPGTGDTQYF
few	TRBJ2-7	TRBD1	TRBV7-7	TGTGCCAGCAGCAAACAGGGGGCGGGGGAGCAGTACTTC	CASSKQGAGEQYF
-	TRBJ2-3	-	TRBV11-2	TGTGCCAGCAGCTTAGCACAGCCGCACGGTACGCAGTATTTT	CASSLAQPHGTQYF
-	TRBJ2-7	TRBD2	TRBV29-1	TGCAGCGTTGGGACTAGCGGGAGATTTACCGAGCAGTACTTC	CSVGTSGRFTEQYF
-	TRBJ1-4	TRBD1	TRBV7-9	TGTGCCAGCAGCCTCCGGGACAGCGCAACTAATGAAAAACTGTTTTTT	CASSLRDSATNEKLFF
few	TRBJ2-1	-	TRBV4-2	TGTGCCAGCAGCCAAGGGGCTTTACAGTTCTTC	CASSQGALQFF
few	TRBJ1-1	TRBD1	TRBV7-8	TGTGCCAGCAGCAAAGCCGGACAGGCTAACACTGAAGCTTTCTTT	CASSKAGQANTEAFF
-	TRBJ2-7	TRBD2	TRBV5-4	TGTGCCAGCAGCTTGGATCCAGCGGGAGTAGACGAGCAGTACTTC	CASSLDPAGVDEQYF
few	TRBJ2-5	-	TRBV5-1	TGCGCCAGCAGCTCAACCGGGGGCCAAGAGACCCAGTACTTC	CASSSTGGQETQYF
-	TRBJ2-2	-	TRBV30	TGTGCCTGGACGAGGGCCCCGAACACCGGGGAGCTGTTTTTT	CAWTRAPNTGELFF
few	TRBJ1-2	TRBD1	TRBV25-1	TGTGCCAGCAAGGGGGACAGGGTGGACTATGGCTACACCTTC	CASKGDRVDYGYTF
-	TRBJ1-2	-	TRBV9	TGTGCCAGCAGCGACATCAGCGGAGGGGAACCGGGCTATGGCTACACCTTC	CASSDISGGEPGYGYTF
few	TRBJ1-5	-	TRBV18	TGTGCCAGCTCACCGGGCGAGAATCAGCCCCAGCATTTT	CASSPGENQPQHF
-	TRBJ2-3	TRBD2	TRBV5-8	TGTGCCAGCAGCTTCGGGACTAGATTGGCGGCAGATACGCAGTATTTT	CASSFGTRLAADTQYF
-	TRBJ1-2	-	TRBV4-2	TGTGCCAGCAGCCCCCCGGTCGGGGGCTACACCTTC	CASSPPVGGYTF
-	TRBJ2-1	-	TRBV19	TGTGCCAGTAACTCAGGGTCCCGCTCCTACAATGAGCAGTTCTTC	CASNSGSRSYNEQFF
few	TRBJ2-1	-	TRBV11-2	TGTGCCAGCAGCTTAGATCACTACAATGAGCAGTTCTTC	CASSLDHYNEQFF
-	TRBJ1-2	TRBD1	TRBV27	TGTGCCAGCAGTTTTCTTACACGGGACAGGGGTATGGGCTACACCTTC	CASSFLTRDRGMGYTF
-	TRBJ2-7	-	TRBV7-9	TGTGCCAGCAGTTCAGGGGACTACGAGCAGTACTTC	CASSSGDYEQYF
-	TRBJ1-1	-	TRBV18	TGTGCCAGCTCCCAAGGACAGCTCAACACTGAAGCTTTCTTT	CASSQGQLNTEAFF
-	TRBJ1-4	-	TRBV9	TGTGCCAGCAGCCCACGACAGAGTAATGAAAAACTGTTTTTT	CASSPRQSNEKLFF
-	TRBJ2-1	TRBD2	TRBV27	TGTGCCAGCAGCCCGGGACTAGCGGGTACCTACAATGAGCAGTTCTTC	CASSPGLAGTYNEQFF
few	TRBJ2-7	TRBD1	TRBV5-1	TGCGCCAGCAGCCCTACCGGGACAGGATCCTACGAGCAGTACTTC	CASSPTGTGSYEQYF
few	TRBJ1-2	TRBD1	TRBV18	TGTGCCAGCTCACTGGACAGGGGAGGATATGGCTACACCTTC	CASSLDRGGYGYTF
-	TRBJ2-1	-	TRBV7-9	TGTGCCAGCAGCTTTAGCGGTGTCAATGAGCAGTTCTTC	CASSFSGVNEQFF
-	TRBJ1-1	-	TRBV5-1	TGCGCCAGCAGCTTGGGCAGGGAGGGAGAAGCTTTCTTT	CASSLGREGEAFF
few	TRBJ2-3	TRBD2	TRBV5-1	TGCGCCAGCAGCTTTAGCGGGACCAGCACAGATACGCAGTATTTT	CASSFSGTSTDTQYF
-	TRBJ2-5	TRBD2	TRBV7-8	TGTGCCAGCAGCTTAGGGGCTTCGACTAGCGGGGAAGAGACCCAGTACTTC	CASSLGASTSGEETQYF
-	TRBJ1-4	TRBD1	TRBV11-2	TGTGCCAGCAGCGATCCTTACAGGGGCGAGGGCGAAAAACTGTTTTTT	CASSDPYRGEGEKLFF
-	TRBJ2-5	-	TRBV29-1	TGCAGCGTTGCGGGTCTAGGAGGCAGCGGCGAGACCCAGTACTTC	CSVAGLGGSGETQYF
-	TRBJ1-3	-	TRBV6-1	TGTGCCAGCAGTGAAGACTACTACTCTGGAAACACCATATATTTT	CASSEDYYSGNTIYF
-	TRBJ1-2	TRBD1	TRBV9	TGTGCCAGCAGCGTGATCGGGACAGCTAACTATGGCTACACCTTC	CASSVIGTANYGYTF
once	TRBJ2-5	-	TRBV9	TGTGCCAGCAGCGTAGCGTTCAGGGGAGAGACCCAGTACTTC	CASSVAFRGETQYF
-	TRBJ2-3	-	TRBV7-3	TGTGCCAGCAGCTTAGGGGCTAGCACAGATACGCAGTATTTT	CASSLGASTDTQYF
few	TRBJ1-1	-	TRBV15	TGTGCCACCAGCAGAGCCCCCATCGGCGGGGCTGAAGCTTTCTTT	CATSRAPIGGAEAFF
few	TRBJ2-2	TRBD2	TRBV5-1	TGCGCCAGCAGCTTGGTGGGGGGGGACGCTGGCACCGGGGAGCTGTTTTTT	CASSLVGGDAGTGELFF